The 13 T cell receptor beta chains given below trace back to one sample, sequenced in a study of Graves' ophthalmopathy and Graves' hyperthyroidism. RNA transcripts were the template, and TCR beta CDR3 regions were amplified from them. The library came from an HTBI-primed first-round RT-PCR and a second-round multiplex PCR. TCRdb itself ran the multiplex PCR reads through MiXCR, one entry per CDR3 protein. This table holds almost 750,000 distinct CDR3 sequences, around 40% found once. Material for sequencing was peripheral blood. The receptors shown here come from an adult man with Graves' ophthalmopathy.

As to this clonotype: An end of the junction does not agree with germline; a read error may underlie this. The chain links TRBV7-9 to TRBJ2-2; D not resolved. The germline CDR1 and CDR2 sequences are SEHNR and FQNEAQ (reference sequence). The CDR3 extends over 13 amino acids. The CDR3 DNA is TGTGCCAGCAGCTTGGTAGGCACCGAGGAGCTGTTTTTT. This gives the protein CASSLVGTEELFF. Looking up the rest from reference TRBV7-9 and TRBJ2-2 gives the full variable domain: DTGVSQNPRHKITKRGQNVTFRCDPISEHNRLYWYRQTLGQGPEFLTYFQNEAQLEKSRLLSDRFSAERPKGSFSTLEIQRTEQGDSAMYLCASSLVGTEELFFGEGSRLTVL.

The chain combines TRBV15 with TRBJ2-3; 11 nucleotides agree with TRBD2. Losses at the gene ends were 4 bases for V and 4 bases for J; bases not matched to a gene: 13. The germline V gene has CDR1 LNHNV and CDR2 YYDKDF (reference sequence). The CDR3 spans 18 residues. DNA for the CDR3: TGTGCCACCAGCACTTCGACTAGCGGGGCCCCACGGGCAGATACGCAGTATTTT. It translates to CATSTSTSGAPRADTQYF.

Ten or more counts support this clonotype. The chain employs TRBV9 and TRBJ2-5; possibly TRBD2 for D (5 bases). Germline V gene data show CDR1 as SGDLS and CDR2 as YYNGEE. The CDR3 length is 13 residues. Trimming stripped 4 bases from V and 1 base from J, with 8 bases between. The CDR3 nucleotides read TGTGCCAGCAGCACCAGCGGCCAAGAGACCCAGTACTTC. Translated: CASSTSGQETQYF.

The V and J genes are TRBV15 and TRBJ1-2, with D possibly matching TRBD1 (5 bases). V was clipped by 4 bases and J by 6 bases, with 18 bases between them. This CDR3 is 15 amino acids long. Germline CDR1 is LNHNV and CDR2 is YYDKDF (reference sequence). CDR3 bases: TGTGCCACCAGCACGGGACTAGCGGAGGACAATGGCTACACCTTC. Translated: CATSTGLAEDNGYTF.

The V call is TRBV7-9, the J call TRBJ1-2; D call uncertain. The CDR3 is made up of 16 amino acids. The V gene's germline CDR1 is SEHNR and CDR2 FQNEAQ (reference sequence). Trimming pared 0 bases from V and 1 base from J, leaving 12 bases between. The chain's CDR3 is CASSLAGQTYNYGYTF. In DNA, the CDR3 is TGTGCCAGCAGCTTAGCTGGCCAGACCTATAACTATGGCTACACCTTC.

This clonotype has only a few counts. J is TRBJ1-4 and V is TRBV7-2, with unresolved D. The CDR3 has 12 residues. The germline V gene has CDR1 SGHTA and CDR2 FQGNSA. Trimming stripped 6 bases from V and 4 bases from J, with 6 bases between. Here the CDR3 reads CASRQSNEKLFF. In DNA form, the CDR3 reads TGTGCCAGCAGACAGAGTAATGAAAAACTGTTTTTT.

Ten or more counts support this clonotype. In DNA, the CDR3 is TGCAGTGCTACACTTGACAGGACTGAAGCTTTCTTT. Its translation is CSATLDRTEAFF. The chain joins TRBV20-1 to TRBJ1-1; D possibly corresponds to TRBD1 (6 bases). Trimming took 4 bases from V and 5 from J, leaving 11 bases between them. Per the germline V gene, CDR1 is DFQATT and CDR2 is SNEGSKA (reference sequence). CDR3 length equals 12 residues.

The chain joins TRBV2 to TRBJ2-2; 7 bases agree with TRBD2. The length of the CDR3 is 16 residues. V shed 6 bases, J shed 5 bases, and the junction held 12 bases outside the gene matches. The germline gives CDR1 SNHLY, CDR2 FYNNEI. CDR3 amino acids: CASSVEGPRGTGELFF. DNA of the CDR3: TGTGCCAGCAGCGTAGAGGGCCCGCGGGGGACCGGGGAGCTGTTTTTT. Drawing the rest from reference TRBV2 and TRBJ2-2, the complete variable domain is EPEVTQTPSHQVTQMGQEVILRCVPISNHLYFYWYRQILGQKVEFLVSFYNNEISEKSEIFDDQFSVERPDGSNFTLKIRSTKLEDSAMYFCASSVEGPRGTGELFFGEGSRLTVL.

This clonotype has a single count. The chain is built from TRBV7-9 and TRBJ2-7, with D possibly matching TRBD1 (6 bases). The germline gives CDR1 SEHNR, CDR2 FQNEAQ (reference sequence). Deletions cut 5 bases from V and 6 bases from J, with 11 bases between. The CDR3 has 12 amino acids. The CDR3 bases are TGTGCCAGCAGCGCCTGGGGGCGCGAGCAGTACTTC. Translation: CASSAWGREQYF. Supplemented by reference TRBV7-9 and TRBJ2-7, the full variable domain reads DTGVSQNPRHKITKRGQNVTFRCDPISEHNRLYWYRQTLGQGPEFLTYFQNEAQLEKSRLLSDRFSAERPKGSFSTLEIQRTEQGDSAMYLCASSAWGREQYFGPGTRLTVT.

This clonotype was picked up many times. This chain connects TRBV25-1 to TRBJ2-2, with D unclear. The CDR3 length is 12 residues. Germline CDR1 and CDR2: MGHDK and SYGVNS. Trimming stripped 6 bases from V and 2 bases from J, with 4 bases between. The CDR3 bases are TGTGCCAGCAGCGTTAACACCGGGGAGCTGTTTTTT. Its protein is CASSVNTGELFF.

This clonotype was seen repeatedly, ten times or more. This chain uses TRBV29-1 with TRBJ1-6; D gene uncertain. CDR1 is SQVTM and CDR2 is ANQGSEA in the germline V gene. This CDR3 has 13 amino acids. Trimming took off 6 bases at V and 9 bases at J, with 15 bases between the two ends. The CDR3 DNA follows: TGCAGCGTCGGAACAGCACCGGGTTCACCCCTCCACTTT. This gives the protein CSVGTAPGSPLHF.

This clonotype occurred a few times. The CDR3 does not close with the conserved phenylalanine or tryptophan, likely indicating a read error. This chain joins TRBV2 and TRBJ1-5, with D unresolved. This CDR3 has 14 residues. V dropped 2 bases and J dropped 0 bases, with 5 bases sitting between them. The germline gives CDR1 SNHLY, CDR2 FYNNEI. CDR3 in amino acids: CASSEQGSNQPQHL. The CDR3 DNA reads as TGTGCCAGCAGTGAACAAGGTAGCAATCAGCCCCAGCATCTT.

The chain is built from TRBV10-3 and TRBJ2-7, with no clear D. Trimming took 10 bases from V and 9 from J, leaving 28 bases between them. The CDR3 has 15 amino acids. Per the germline V gene, CDR1 is ENHRY and CDR2 is SYGVKD. As DNA, the CDR3 is TGTGCCAGCAGCCCCCGGGCCCCCGGGTCTCTGGGGCAGTACTTC. Translating gives CASSPRAPGSLGQYF.